The 27 T cell receptor beta chains below were found in one sample sequenced in a study of T-cell memory formation after mild COVID-19. Each CDR3 protein gets one entry after TCRdb re-called the 5' RACE reads with MiXCR. This sample has 350,000 to 450,000 distinct CDR3 sequences; 13% to 15% occur once, and the top ten carry around a fifth. The sample was PBMCs or a T cell subset sorted from them (not recorded which). The source is a man in his late teens or twenties who had mild COVID-19 (a few samples of this study predate the infection). Cell type and time point are not known.

This clonotype was seen only a few times. V usage is TRBV4-1 and J usage is TRBJ1-5; D gene ambiguous. The CDR3 runs 18 residues. V was trimmed by 0 bases and J by 0 bases, leaving 15 bases between them. Germline loops: CDR1 MGHRA, CDR2 YSYEKL. CDR3 protein: CASSQEPGGGYSNQPQHF. As DNA, the CDR3 is TGCGCCAGCAGCCAAGAACCGGGAGGCGGTTATAGCAATCAGCCCCAGCATTTT.

This clonotype turned up a few times. This chain's CDR3 is CASSRGFTDTQYF. DNA for the CDR3: TGTGCCAGCAGCAGGGGATTCACAGATACGCAGTATTTT. The rearrangement joins TRBV5-5 to TRBJ2-3; possibly TRBD1 for D (5 bases). This CDR3 contains 13 residues. CDR1 is SGHKS and CDR2 is YYEKEE in the germline V gene (reference sequence). Deletions cut 4 bases from V and 2 bases from J, with 8 bases between. Filled out from reference TRBV5-5 and TRBJ2-3, the complete variable domain reads DAGVTQSPTHLIKTRGQQVTLRCSPISGHKSVSWYQQVLGQGPQFIFQYYEKEERGRGNFPDRFSARQFPNYSSELNVNALLLGDSALYLCASSRGFTDTQYFGPGTRLTVL.

This chain links TRBV5-1 with TRBJ2-7; tentatively, D is TRBD1 (5 bases). The V end lost 2 bases, the J end lost 2 bases, and 11 bases lay between the germline ends. The CDR3 is 14 amino acids. Germline CDR1 and CDR2: SGHRS and YFSETQ. The CDR3 DNA is TGCGCCAGCAGCTTAGCCAGGGCGCCCTACGAGCAGTACTTC. Translated, it gives CASSLARAPYEQYF.

The genes are TRBV29-1 and TRBJ2-3, with D hard to call. This CDR3 region has 13 residues. V was trimmed by 7 bases and J by 2 bases, leaving 13 bases between them. CDR1 and CDR2 from the germline V gene are SQVTM and ANQGSEA. For the CDR3, the DNA is TGCAGCGCCTTAATTCGAGACACAGATACGCAGTATTTT. As protein: CSALIRDTDTQYF.

This clonotype was seen a few times. The chain employs TRBV7-2 and TRBJ2-6; D gene unclear. This CDR3 contains 15 residues. V lost 2 bases, J lost 3 bases, and 8 bases lay in between. Germline-derived CDR1 and CDR2 are SGHTA and FQGNSA. As DNA, the CDR3 is TGTGCCAGCAGCTTATCATGGTTTGGGGCCAACGTCCTGACTTTC. The encoded protein is CASSLSWFGANVLTF. The full variable domain, rest sourced from reference TRBV7-2 and TRBJ2-6, is GAGVSQSPSNKVTEKGKDVELRCDPISGHTALYWYRQSLGQGLEFLIYFQGNSAPDKSGLPSDRFSAERTGGSVSTLTIQRTQQEDSAVYLCASSLSWFGANVLTFGAGSRLTVL.

The chain employs TRBV7-9 and TRBJ2-4; D is undetermined. CDR3 size: 14 residues. The V end was cut by 1 base, the J end by 0 bases, with 4 bases between. Germline CDR1 SEHNR, CDR2 FQNEAQ (reference sequence). The chain's CDR3 is CASSLVLAKNIQYF. The DNA for the CDR3 is TGTGCCAGCAGCTTAGTTCTAGCCAAAAACATTCAGTACTTC.

The chain has TRBV5-1 and TRBJ2-7; TRBD2 might be the D (5 bases). The V gene's germline CDR1 is SGHRS and CDR2 YFSETQ. V was shortened by 0 bases and J by 4 bases, with 14 bases between the two germline ends. The CDR3 loop spans 15 amino acids. The CDR3 loop is CASSLGPLPGYEQYV. The CDR3 DNA follows: TGCGCCAGCAGCTTGGGCCCCCTCCCGGGGTACGAGCAGTACGTC.

CDR3 in amino acids: CASSLGGTDEGEQFF. The DNA of the CDR3 is TGTGCCAGCAGCTTAGGCGGGACTGACGAGGGTGAGCAGTTCTTC. The chain links TRBV13 to TRBJ2-1, with D possibly being TRBD2 (6 bases). This CDR3 contains 15 residues. Germline V gene sequence: CDR1 PRHDT, CDR2 FYEKMQ (reference sequence). V was shortened by 0 bases and J by 9 bases, with 15 bases between the two germline ends.

This rearrangement joins TRBV4-1 to TRBJ1-1; D is perhaps TRBD1 (5 bases). The germline V and J ends were trimmed by 2 bases and 1 base, with 11 bases remaining between them. The CDR3 is 15 amino acids. Germline V CDR1 and CDR2: MGHRA, YSYEKL. The CDR3, as DNA: TGCGCCAGCAGCCAACCATGGGGCGCGAACACTGAAGCTTTCTTT. Protein product: CASSQPWGANTEAFF.

In this sample, this clonotype turned up a few times. J is TRBJ2-2 and V is TRBV24-1; a weak D match, TRBD1 (5 bases). Trimming removed 10 bases from V and 3 bases from J, with 14 bases in between. This CDR3 comprises 14 residues. Germline assignment: CDR1 KGHDR and CDR2 SFDVKD. This CDR3 reads CATGAPSDTGELFF. The DNA of the CDR3 is TGTGCCACAGGGGCTCCGTCGGACACCGGGGAGCTGTTTTTT.

The CDR3, as DNA: TGCAGCGTTGATACCACAGGTTCCTATGGCTACACCTTC. Its translation is CSVDTTGSYGYTF. This chain uses TRBV29-1 with TRBJ1-2, with a weak D call TRBD1 (5 bases). The CDR3 runs to 13 residues. Per germline, CDR1 SQVTM and CDR2 ANQGSEA. V lost 3 bases to trimming and J lost 4 bases, with 12 bases between them. The variable domain in full, with the rest retrieved from reference TRBV29-1 and TRBJ1-2, is SAVISQKPSRDICQRGTSLTIQCQVDSQVTMMFWYRQQPGQSLTLIATANQGSEATYESGFVIDKFPISRPNLTFSTLTVSNMSPEDSSIYLCSVDTTGSYGYTFGSGTRLTVV.

The table lists this clonotype with a few counts. The chain combines TRBV7-2 with TRBJ2-5; either TRBD1 or TRBD2 may fit D (5 bases each). The V gene lost 6 bases and the J gene lost 2 bases, with 16 bases spanning the gap. The germline CDR1 and CDR2 sequences are SGHTA and FQGNSA. The CDR3 loop spans 15 amino acids. CDR3 region: CASRPRDGLQETQYF. CDR3 DNA: TGTGCCAGCAGGCCCCGGGACGGATTACAAGAGACCCAGTACTTC.

The V gene is TRBV29-1, the J gene TRBJ2-5, with TRBD1 as a possible D gene (5 bases). Trimming took off 5 bases at V and 1 base at J, with 14 bases between the two ends. CDR1 is SQVTM, CDR2 ANQGSEA, per germline. The CDR3 sequence is 14 residues long. The CDR3 region is CSVPGRPSQETQYF. In DNA form, the CDR3 reads TGCAGCGTTCCAGGGCGTCCCTCCCAAGAGACCCAGTACTTC.

This sequence joins TRBV29-1 and TRBJ1-3; D ambiguous. Germline V gene sequence: CDR1 SQVTM, CDR2 ANQGSEA. This CDR3 has 14 residues. Trimming stripped 0 bases from V and 0 bases from J, with 6 bases between. CDR3 DNA sequence: TGCAGCGTTGAAGAACGGAACTCTGGAAACACCATATATTTT. Amino acids: CSVEERNSGNTIYF.

The chain couples TRBV12-5 to TRBJ2-5, with D hard to call. This CDR3 has 13 residues. The V and J ends lost 5 bases and 5 bases respectively, with 12 bases between them. Germline V CDR1 and CDR2: LGHNT, FRNRAP. CDR3 amino acids: CASGTRNEETQYF. CDR3 nucleotide sequence: TGTGCTAGTGGTACCCGAAATGAGGAGACCCAGTACTTC.

This clonotype was recorded many times. V and J are TRBV5-1 and TRBJ1-6, with D hard to call. Germline V gene sequence: CDR1 SGHRS, CDR2 YFSETQ. The length of the CDR3 is 13 residues. Trimming cost V 2 bases and J 8 bases, with 8 bases left between them. The CDR3: CASSFKLDSPLHF. As DNA, the CDR3 is TGCGCCAGCAGCTTCAAGTTGGATTCACCCCTCCACTTT.

This clonotype has at least ten counts. This chain joins TRBV5-1 and TRBJ1-2, with D perhaps matching TRBD1 (5 bases). Germline V gene lookup returns CDR1 SGHRS and CDR2 YFSETQ. V lost 1 base, J lost 4 bases, and 8 bases lay in between. The CDR3 runs 13 residues. The CDR3 reads CASSLTTGYGYTF. The DNA for the CDR3 is TGCGCCAGCAGCTTGACCACAGGCTATGGCTACACCTTC.

V gene TRBV12-5 combines with J gene TRBJ1-2; D perhaps matches TRBD1 (5 bases). This CDR3 contains 13 residues. V was pared by 1 base and J by 13 bases, with 16 bases between. CDR1 is LGHNT, CDR2 FRNRAP, per germline. The CDR3 reads CASGLDRGFRLTF. The CDR3 bases are TGTGCTAGTGGTTTGGATAGGGGATTCAGGCTCACCTTC.

This clonotype was picked up many times. The gene calls are TRBV7-9 and TRBJ2-1; no reliable D call. Germline-derived CDR1 and CDR2 are SEHNR and FQNEAQ (reference sequence). Trimming took off 5 bases at V and 7 bases at J, with 18 bases between the two ends. This CDR3 has 15 residues. CDR3 bases: TGTGCCAGCAGCGCAGATTCCCGCCCAACGAATGAGCAGTTCTTC. It specifies CASSADSRPTNEQFF.

This clonotype was picked up many times. This chain uses TRBV25-1 with TRBJ1-1; TRBD1 might be the D (6 bases). Trimming left V 1 base short and J 10 bases short, with 22 bases between. CDR3 length: 16 residues. Germline V gene sequence: CDR1 MGHDK, CDR2 SYGVNS. Here the CDR3 reads CASSESGSGDSTGAFF. For the CDR3, the DNA is TGTGCCAGCAGTGAATCAGGGTCAGGGGACTCAACGGGAGCTTTCTTT.

A few counts support this clonotype. This chain joins TRBV5-5 and TRBJ2-7; D is unclear. The germline V gene encodes CDR1 SGHKS and CDR2 YYEKEE (reference sequence). This CDR3 spans 13 amino acids. V was cut by 7 bases and J by 4 bases, with 15 bases left in between. The CDR3 DNA follows: TGTGCCAGCTGGGGATCAGTCCCTTACGAGCAGTACGTC. This sequence encodes CASWGSVPYEQYV.

The gene calls are TRBV4-2 and TRBJ1-2; possible D gene TRBD1, 5 bases. CDR1 and CDR2 (germline): LGHNA, YNFKEQ. V was pared by 8 bases and J by 4 bases, with 14 bases between. There are 13 residues in the CDR3. The CDR3 is CASWDPGVYGYTF. In nucleotides, the CDR3 is TGTGCCAGCTGGGACCCGGGGGTCTATGGCTACACCTTC.

J is TRBJ2-1 and V is TRBV3-1, with 9 bases fitting TRBD1. CDR1 is LGHDT, CDR2 YNNKEL, per germline (reference sequence). Unmatched junction bases numbered 6, after V lost 1 base and J lost 2 bases. There are 17 residues in the CDR3. The CDR3 DNA reads TGTGCCAGCAGCCAAGGTCCAGGGACAGGGACCTACAATGAGCAGTTCTTC. Protein sequence: CASSQGPGTGTYNEQFF.

The chain links TRBV21-1 to TRBJ1-6. TRBV21-1 is termed a pseudogene. This CDR3 has 17 amino acids. This CDR3 reads CASSPHAGDSYNSPLHF. The CDR3 coding sequence is TGTGCCAGCAGCCCCCACGCAGGTGATTCCTATAATTCACCCCTCCACTTT.

The rearrangement joins TRBV27 to TRBJ2-2; 11 bases agree with TRBD1. This CDR3 contains 15 residues. With V trimmed by 3 bases and J by 4 bases, 1 base remained unmatched. Per the germline V gene, CDR1 is MNHEY and CDR2 is SMNVEV (reference sequence). CDR3 protein: CASSLGQGVTGELFF. DNA for the CDR3: TGTGCCAGCAGTTTGGGACAGGGGGTCACCGGGGAGCTGTTTTTT.

This clonotype was seen repeatedly, ten times or more. This sequence joins TRBV5-1 and TRBJ1-2; no definite D call. CDR3 length: 14 residues. With 2 bases removed from V and 0 bases from J, the gap between germline ends came to 8 bases. CDR1 SGHRS and CDR2 YFSETQ come from the germline V gene. This CDR3 is CASSLTEANYGYTF. CDR3 bases: TGCGCCAGCAGCTTAACAGAAGCTAACTATGGCTACACCTTC.

V and J are TRBV4-3 and TRBJ2-1; 9 positions match TRBD1. CDR1 and CDR2 from the germline V gene are LGHNA and YSLEER. CDR3 length: 14 amino acids. J lost 7 bases, V lost 3 bases, and 4 bases had no gene match. The chain's CDR3 is CASSQPGTGNEQFF. CDR3 nucleotide sequence: TGCGCCAGCAGCCAGCCCGGGACAGGGAATGAGCAGTTCTTC.